This T cell receptor (beta chain) comes out of a study of OX40 agonist ivuxolimab in advanced cancers. Study in general: Patients were given ivuxolimab, an antibody that agonizes OX40 (CD134). The study, taken as a whole, reports: Among the lowest peripheral clonal expansion occurred in 0.1-3.0 mg/kg partial responders. In the 0.1 to 3.0 mg/kg range, CD4+ and CD8+ blood T cells had expanded clonally by week 6.

Cycle 7 day 1, cycle 4 day 1, and baseline were the timepoints at which blood was sampled. CDR3 length equals 15 residues. CDR1 is PRHDT, CDR2 FYEKMQ, per germline (reference sequence). V lost 0 bases, J lost 8 bases, and 6 bases stayed unmatched. This clone was seen just once. Its antigen is still unknown. The repertoire was sequenced with immunoSEQ multiplex PCR; TCRdb's copy has only in-frame clones and lacks some. The data show about 23,000 clones, approximately 80% seen once. This specimen was CD4+ or CD8+ T cells sorted from blood, taken in a trial of the OX40 agonist ivuxolimab. V is TRBV13 and J is TRBJ1-4; TRBD1 agrees at 7 bases. This receptor was obtained from an adult with an advanced solid tumor such as melanoma, head and neck, liver or kidney cancer. The CDR3 loop reads CASSLGRGKREKLFF. In nucleotides, the CDR3 is TGTGCCAGCAGCTTAGGCAGGGGGAAGAGAGAAAAACTGTTTTTT.